One sample yielded the 3 T cell receptor beta chains listed below, sequenced in a study of cytotoxic CD8 clonotypes in ibrutinib-treated CLL. Only in-frame clones appear in the TCRdb table, and some are missing; sequencing was by immunoSEQ multiplex PCR. The top ten clones hold roughly 6.7% of a sample with a few hundred thousand clones, roughly two thirds of them seen once. Source: PBMCs, taken after 36 months of ibrutinib treatment. The origin of the receptors is a human donor with chronic lymphocytic leukemia.

The V and J genes are TRBV7-2 and TRBJ1-1; 7 bases map to TRBD1. V was clipped by 4 bases and J by 0 bases; unmatched bases: 5. There are 15 residues in the CDR3. Per the germline V gene, CDR1 is SGHTA and CDR2 is FQGNSA. DNA of the CDR3: TGTGCCAGCAGCTCGACAGGGAGAATGAACACTGAAGCTTTCTTT. It specifies CASSSTGRMNTEAFF. Complete variable domain (other parts from reference TRBV7-2 and TRBJ1-1): GAGVSQSPSNKVTEKGKDVELRCDPISGHTALYWYRQSLGQGLEFLIYFQGNSAPDKSGLPSDRFSAERTGGSVSTLTIQRTQQEDSAVYLCASSSTGRMNTEAFFGQGTRLTVV.

The chain joins TRBV6-1 to TRBJ2-7; D tentatively reads TRBD1 or TRBD2 (5 bases each). Trimming shortened V by 2 bases and J by 4 bases, and 12 bases separated the two germline ends. The germline CDR1 and CDR2 sequences are MNHNS and SASEGT. The CDR3 extends over 14 amino acids. CDR3 loop: CASSELGREYEQYF. DNA of the CDR3: TGTGCCAGCAGTGAACTCGGCAGGGAGTACGAGCAGTACTTC.

V and J are TRBV7-6 and TRBJ2-7; D possibly corresponds to TRBD2 (5 bases). With 1 base removed from V and 3 bases from J, the gap between germline ends came to 13 bases. Germline V gene data show CDR1 as SGHVS and CDR2 as FNYEAQ. This CDR3 has 15 amino acids. The CDR3 reads CASSLGTDGSYEQYF. CDR3 nucleotide sequence: TGTGCCAGCAGCTTAGGAACGGATGGGAGCTACGAGCAGTACTTC.